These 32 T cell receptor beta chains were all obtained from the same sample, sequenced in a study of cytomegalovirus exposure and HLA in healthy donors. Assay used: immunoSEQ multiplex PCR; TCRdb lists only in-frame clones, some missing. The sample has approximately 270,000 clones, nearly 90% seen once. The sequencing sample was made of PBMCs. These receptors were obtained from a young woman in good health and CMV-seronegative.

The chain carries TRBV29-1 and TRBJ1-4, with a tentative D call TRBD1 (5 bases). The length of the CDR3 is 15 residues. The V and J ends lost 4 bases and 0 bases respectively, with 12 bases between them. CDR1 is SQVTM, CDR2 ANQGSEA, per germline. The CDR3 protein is CSVGPRGATNEKLFF. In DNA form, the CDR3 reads TGCAGCGTTGGCCCAAGGGGTGCAACTAATGAAAAACTGTTTTTT.

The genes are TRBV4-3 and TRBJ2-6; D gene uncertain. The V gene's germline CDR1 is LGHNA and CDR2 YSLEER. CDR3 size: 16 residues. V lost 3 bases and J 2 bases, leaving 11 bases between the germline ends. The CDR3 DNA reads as TGCGCCAGCAGCCAGATCAGTGGTACTGGGGCCAACGTCCTGACTTTC. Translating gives CASSQISGTGANVLTF.

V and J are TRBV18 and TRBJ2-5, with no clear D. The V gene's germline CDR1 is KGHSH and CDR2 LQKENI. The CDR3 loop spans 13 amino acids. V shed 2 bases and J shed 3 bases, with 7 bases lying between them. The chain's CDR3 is CASSPISEETQYF. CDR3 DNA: TGTGCCAGCTCACCAATTTCGGAAGAGACCCAGTACTTC.

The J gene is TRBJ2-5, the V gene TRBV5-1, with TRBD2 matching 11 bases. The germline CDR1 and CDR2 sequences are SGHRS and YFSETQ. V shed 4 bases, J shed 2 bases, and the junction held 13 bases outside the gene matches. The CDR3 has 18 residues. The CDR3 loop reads CASSPSPTSGDLQETQYF. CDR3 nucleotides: TGCGCCAGCAGCCCCAGCCCGACTAGCGGGGACCTTCAAGAGACCCAGTACTTC.

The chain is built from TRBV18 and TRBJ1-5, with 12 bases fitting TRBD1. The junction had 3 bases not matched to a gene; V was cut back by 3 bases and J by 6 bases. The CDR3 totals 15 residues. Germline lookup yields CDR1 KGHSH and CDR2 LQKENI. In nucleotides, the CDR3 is TGTGCCAGCTCACCGGGGACAGGGGGCATTCAGCCCCAGCATTTT. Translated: CASSPGTGGIQPQHF.

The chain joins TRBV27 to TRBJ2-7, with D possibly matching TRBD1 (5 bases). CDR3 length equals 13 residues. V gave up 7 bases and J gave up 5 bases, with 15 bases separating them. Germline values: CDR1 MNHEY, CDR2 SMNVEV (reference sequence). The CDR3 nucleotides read TGTGCCAGCAAAAGCCAGGGCCGCCACGAGCAGTACTTC. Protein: CASKSQGRHEQYF.

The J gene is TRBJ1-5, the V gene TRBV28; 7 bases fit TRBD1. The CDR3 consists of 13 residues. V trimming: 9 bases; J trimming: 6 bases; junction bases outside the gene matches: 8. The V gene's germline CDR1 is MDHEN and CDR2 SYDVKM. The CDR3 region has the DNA TGTGCCAGTCGACAGGGATGGTCTCAGCCCCAGCATTTT. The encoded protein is CASRQGWSQPQHF.

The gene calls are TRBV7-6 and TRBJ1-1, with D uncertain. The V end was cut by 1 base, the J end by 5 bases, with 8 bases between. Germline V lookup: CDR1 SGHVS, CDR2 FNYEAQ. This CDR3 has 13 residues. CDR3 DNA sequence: TGTGCCAGCAGCTTAGTAGGAGAGACTGAAGCTTTCTTT. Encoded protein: CASSLVGETEAFF.

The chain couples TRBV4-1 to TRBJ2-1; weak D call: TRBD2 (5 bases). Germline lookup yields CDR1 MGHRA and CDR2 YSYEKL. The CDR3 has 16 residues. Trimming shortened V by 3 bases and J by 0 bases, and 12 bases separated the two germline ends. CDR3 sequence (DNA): TGCGCCAGCAGCCAGGCACGGGGTGGCTCCTACAATGAGCAGTTCTTC. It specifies CASSQARGGSYNEQFF.

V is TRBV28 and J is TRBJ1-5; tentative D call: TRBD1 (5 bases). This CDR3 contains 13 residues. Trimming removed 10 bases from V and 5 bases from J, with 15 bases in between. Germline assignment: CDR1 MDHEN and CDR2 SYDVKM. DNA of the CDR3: TGTGCCACCAATAGGGGCTCCTATCAGCCCCAGCATTTT. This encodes CATNRGSYQPQHF. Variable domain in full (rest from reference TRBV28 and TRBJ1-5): DVKVTQSSRYLVKRTGEKVFLECVQDMDHENMFWYRQDPGLGLRLIYFSYDVKMKEKGDIPEGYSVSREKKERFSLILESASTNQTSMYLCATNRGSYQPQHFGDGTRLSIL.

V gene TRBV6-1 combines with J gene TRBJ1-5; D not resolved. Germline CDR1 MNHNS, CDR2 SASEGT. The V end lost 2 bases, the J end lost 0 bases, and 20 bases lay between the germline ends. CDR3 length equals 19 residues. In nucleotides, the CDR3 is TGTGCCAGCAGTGAACGGTTGGGCCTGTTTCTCTATAGCAATCAGCCCCAGCATTTT. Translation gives CASSERLGLFLYSNQPQHF.

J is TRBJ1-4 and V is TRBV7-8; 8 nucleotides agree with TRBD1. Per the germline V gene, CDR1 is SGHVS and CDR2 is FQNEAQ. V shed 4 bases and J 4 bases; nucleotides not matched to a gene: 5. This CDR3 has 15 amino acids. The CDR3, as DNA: TGTGCCAGCAGCTCAGAGACAGGGGATAATGAAAAACTGTTTTTT. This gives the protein CASSSETGDNEKLFF.

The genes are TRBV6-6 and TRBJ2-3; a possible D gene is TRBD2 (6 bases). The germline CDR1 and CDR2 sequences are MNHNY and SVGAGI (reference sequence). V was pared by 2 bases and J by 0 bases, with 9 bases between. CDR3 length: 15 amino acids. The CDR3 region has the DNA TGTGCCAGCAGTTACGGGGGGTGGAGCACAGATACGCAGTATTTT. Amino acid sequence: CASSYGGWSTDTQYF.

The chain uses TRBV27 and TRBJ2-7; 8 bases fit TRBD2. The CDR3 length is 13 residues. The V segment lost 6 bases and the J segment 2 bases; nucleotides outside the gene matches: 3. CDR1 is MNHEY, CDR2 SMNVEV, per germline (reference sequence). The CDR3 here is CASSLRGAYEQYF. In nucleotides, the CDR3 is TGTGCCAGCAGCTTGCGGGGGGCCTACGAGCAGTACTTC.

The CDR3 sequence: CSASTDYNEQFF. The DNA of the CDR3 is TGCAGCGCATCGACAGATTACAATGAGCAGTTCTTC. V and J are TRBV29-1 and TRBJ2-1; tentatively, D is TRBD1 (5 bases). The CDR3 runs to 12 residues. Germline CDR1 is SQVTM and CDR2 is ANQGSEA. V lost 7 bases to trimming and J lost 4 bases, with 11 bases between them.

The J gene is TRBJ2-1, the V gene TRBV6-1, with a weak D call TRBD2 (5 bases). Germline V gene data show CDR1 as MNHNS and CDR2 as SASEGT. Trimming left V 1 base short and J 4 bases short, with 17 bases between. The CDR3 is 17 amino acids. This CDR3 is CASSEEGRARVYNEQFF. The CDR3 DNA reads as TGTGCCAGCAGTGAAGAAGGGCGGGCACGGGTTTACAATGAGCAGTTCTTC.

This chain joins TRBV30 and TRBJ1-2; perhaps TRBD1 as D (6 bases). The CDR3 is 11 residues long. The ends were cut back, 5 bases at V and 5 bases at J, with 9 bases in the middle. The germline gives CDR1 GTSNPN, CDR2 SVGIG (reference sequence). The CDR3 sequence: CAWGTGYGYTF. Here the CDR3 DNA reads TGTGCCTGGGGAACAGGGTATGGCTACACCTTC.

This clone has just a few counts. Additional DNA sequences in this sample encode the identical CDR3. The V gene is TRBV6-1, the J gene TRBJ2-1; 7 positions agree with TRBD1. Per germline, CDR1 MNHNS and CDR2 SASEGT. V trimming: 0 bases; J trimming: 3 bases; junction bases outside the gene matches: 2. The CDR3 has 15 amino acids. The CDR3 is CASSEAAGGYNEQFF. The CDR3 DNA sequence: TGTGCCAGCAGTGAAGCGGCAGGGGGCTACAATGAGCAGTTCTTC.

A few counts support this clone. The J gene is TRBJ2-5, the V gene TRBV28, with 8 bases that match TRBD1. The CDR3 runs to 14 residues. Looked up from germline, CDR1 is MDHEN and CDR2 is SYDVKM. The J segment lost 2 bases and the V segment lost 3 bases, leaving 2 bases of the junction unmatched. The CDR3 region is CASSFDRGQETQYF. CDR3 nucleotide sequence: TGTGCCAGCAGTTTCGACAGGGGTCAAGAGACCCAGTACTTC.

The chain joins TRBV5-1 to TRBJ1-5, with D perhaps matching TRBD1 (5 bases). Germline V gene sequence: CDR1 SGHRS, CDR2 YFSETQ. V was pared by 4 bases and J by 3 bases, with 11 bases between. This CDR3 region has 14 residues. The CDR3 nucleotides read TGCGCCAGCAGCACCGGGACTCTCAATCAGCCCCAGCATTTT. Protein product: CASSTGTLNQPQHF.

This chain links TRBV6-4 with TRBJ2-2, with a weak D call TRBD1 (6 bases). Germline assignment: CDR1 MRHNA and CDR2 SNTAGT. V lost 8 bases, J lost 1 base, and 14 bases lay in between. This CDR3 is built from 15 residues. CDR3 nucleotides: TGTGCCAGCGGGGACACAGGAATGAACACCGGGGAGCTGTTTTTT. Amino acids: CASGDTGMNTGELFF.

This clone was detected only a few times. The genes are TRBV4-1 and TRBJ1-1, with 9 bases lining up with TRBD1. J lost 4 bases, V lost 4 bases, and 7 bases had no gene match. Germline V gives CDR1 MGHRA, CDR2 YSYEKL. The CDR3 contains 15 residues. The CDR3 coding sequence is TGCGCCAGCAGCCGCACAGGGGGCGCGGGCACTGAAGCTTTCTTT. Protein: CASSRTGGAGTEAFF.

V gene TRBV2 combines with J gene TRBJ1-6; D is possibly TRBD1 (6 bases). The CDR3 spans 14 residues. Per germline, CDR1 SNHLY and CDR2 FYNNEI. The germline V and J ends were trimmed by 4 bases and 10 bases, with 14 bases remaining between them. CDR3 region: CASSAEGGDSPLHF. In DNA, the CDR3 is TGTGCCAGCAGTGCCGAAGGGGGTGACTCACCCCTCCACTTT.

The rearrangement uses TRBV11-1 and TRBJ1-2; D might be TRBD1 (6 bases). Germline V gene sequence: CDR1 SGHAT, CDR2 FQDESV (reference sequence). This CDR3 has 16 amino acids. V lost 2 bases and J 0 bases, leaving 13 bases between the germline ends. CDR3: CASSLTFGQTNYGYTF. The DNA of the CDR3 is TGTGCCAGCAGCTTAACTTTCGGACAGACTAACTATGGCTACACCTTC.

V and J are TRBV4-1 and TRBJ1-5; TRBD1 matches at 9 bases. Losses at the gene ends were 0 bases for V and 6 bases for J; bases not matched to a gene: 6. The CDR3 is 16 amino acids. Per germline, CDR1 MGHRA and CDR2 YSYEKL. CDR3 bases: TGCGCCAGCAGCCAAGAGGGGACAGGGAACTCTCAGCCCCAGCATTTT. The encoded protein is CASSQEGTGNSQPQHF.

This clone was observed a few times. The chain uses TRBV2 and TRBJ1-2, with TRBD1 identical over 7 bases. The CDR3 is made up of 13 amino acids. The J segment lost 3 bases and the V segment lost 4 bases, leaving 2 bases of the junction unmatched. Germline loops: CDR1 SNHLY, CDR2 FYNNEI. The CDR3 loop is CASSADRDYGYTF. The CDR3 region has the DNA TGTGCCAGCAGTGCCGACAGGGACTATGGCTACACCTTC.

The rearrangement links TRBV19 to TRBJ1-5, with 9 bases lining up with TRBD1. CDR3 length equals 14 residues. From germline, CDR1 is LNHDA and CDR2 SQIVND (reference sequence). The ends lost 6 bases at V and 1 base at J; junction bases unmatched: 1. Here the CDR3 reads CASRQGASNQPQHF. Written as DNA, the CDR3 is TGTGCCAGTAGACAGGGGGCCAGCAATCAGCCCCAGCATTTT. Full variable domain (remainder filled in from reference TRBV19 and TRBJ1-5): DGGITQSPKYLFRKEGQNVTLSCEQNLNHDAMYWYRQDPGQGLRLIYYSQIVNDFQKGDIAEGYSVSREKKESFPLTVTSAQKNPTAFYLCASRQGASNQPQHFGDGTRLSIL.

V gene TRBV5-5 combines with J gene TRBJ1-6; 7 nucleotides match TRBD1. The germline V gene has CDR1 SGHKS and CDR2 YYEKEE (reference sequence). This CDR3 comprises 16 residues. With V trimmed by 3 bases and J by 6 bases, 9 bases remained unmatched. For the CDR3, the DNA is TGTGCCAGCAGCTCCCGGAGCCCAGGGGGTAATTCACCCCTCCACTTT. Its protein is CASSSRSPGGNSPLHF.

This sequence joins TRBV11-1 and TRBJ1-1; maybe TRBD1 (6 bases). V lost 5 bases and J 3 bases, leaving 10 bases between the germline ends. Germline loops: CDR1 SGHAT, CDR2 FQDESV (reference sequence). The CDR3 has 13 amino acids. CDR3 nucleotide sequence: TGTGCCAGCAGCACCCGGACAGACACTGAAGCTTTCTTT. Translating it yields CASSTRTDTEAFF.

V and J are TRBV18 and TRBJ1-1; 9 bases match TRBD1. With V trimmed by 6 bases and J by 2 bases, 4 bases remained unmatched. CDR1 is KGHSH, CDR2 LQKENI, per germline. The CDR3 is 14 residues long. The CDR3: CASSVQGANTEAFF. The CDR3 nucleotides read TGTGCCAGCTCTGTACAGGGGGCAAACACTGAAGCTTTCTTT.

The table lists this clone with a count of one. CDR3 protein: CAWSVLGDQPQHF. CDR3 sequence (DNA): TGTGCCTGGAGTGTACTCGGGGATCAGCCCCAGCATTTT. The chain is built from TRBV30 and TRBJ1-5; D remains ambiguous. The CDR3 spans 13 residues. Germline CDR1 and CDR2: GTSNPN and SVGIG (reference sequence). The germline V and J ends were trimmed by 0 bases and 5 bases, with 8 bases remaining between them.

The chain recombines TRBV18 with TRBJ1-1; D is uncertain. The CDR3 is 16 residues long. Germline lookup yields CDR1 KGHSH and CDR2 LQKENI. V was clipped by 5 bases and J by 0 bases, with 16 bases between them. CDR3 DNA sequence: TGTGCCAGCTCAACGCATGCTGGAGCTCTGAACACTGAAGCTTTCTTT. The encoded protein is CASSTHAGALNTEAFF.